A single T cell receptor beta chain is shown here with its context. Its antigen target is currently unknown. No per-base quality is available; no much larger clone lies one base away. These data come from a study of CD8 T cells in Susac syndrome (dated by TCRdb to between 2018 and 2021). Notes on the research overall: The study used repertoire sequencing to test whether antigen drove CD8+ T cell activation and differentiation in Susac syndrome.

Reading from cysteine to phenylalanine, the CDR3 counts 14 amino acids. The DNA shown is the 42-base CDR3, in frame from base 1. For CDR1 and CDR2, the germline V gene (reference sequence) lists DFQATT and SNEGSKA. Germline trimming: 6 bases from V, 4 bases from J; junction bases outside gene matches: 10. Study-wide conclusions, independent of this receptor: The number of individuals in the TCR sequencing and HLA analysis was recognized as being relatively small.

Peripheral blood CD8+ and CD4+ T cells from healthy donors, Susac syndrome patients and multiple sclerosis patients were profiled by high-throughput TCR beta sequencing. The healthy donors served as controls matched for age and sex. CD8+ TEMRA cells were enriched by FACS, while bulk CD8+ and CD4+ T cells were purified by magnetic negative isolation. Blood was drawn into EDTA tubes, processed within 24 hours, and PBMCs were isolated by density gradient centrifugation. PBMCs intended for TCR sequencing were frozen in liquid nitrogen and were later thawed in a 37 degrees C water bath. A purity of at least 90% was achieved for sorted or isolated CD4+, CD8+ and CD8+ TEMRA cells. RNA was extracted with the RNeasy kit and roughly 0.45 to 1 ug was reverse transcribed using random hexamers. The immunoSEQ multiplex PCR assay, which covers 54 Vbeta and 13 Jbeta segments, was used to amplify TCR beta CDR3 regions. PCR amplification bias was corrected using a synthetic template baseline for primer optimization and computational correction. For the original study's pipeline: Reads were annotated to V, D and J genes according to IMGT and were analyzed with immunoSEQ Analyzer, with only productive sequences retained. Clonality was computed as one minus Shannon entropy normalized by log2 of the number of productive unique sequences. For each patient and control, public and private clones were evaluated among the 100 most prevalent clones. A clone was defined as Susac-specific if it was absent from the healthy and MS cohorts, from about 1,100 published viral clones and from other ImmuneACCESS disease sequences. TCRdb reprocessed the public reads (quality trimming at Q25 with fastp, clone calling with MiXCR) and kept in-frame beta chains. Every CDR3 protein is listed once, alongside the most common genes and DNA of its rows. The V and J calls shown here were made by TCRdb, not taken from the authors' results. The sample table records 150,000 to 200,000 distinct CDR3 sequences; about 92% of these occur just once. The ten biggest clones cover 0.08% of the sample.

The TCR originated in a human donor in good health. Source material: CD4+ T cells from PBMCs. The chain is assembled from TRBV20-1 and TRBJ2-7, with TRBD1 identical over 9 junction bases. The nucleotide sequence reads TGCAGTGCCTCACGGGACAGGGAACGGTACGAGCAGTACTTC. This yields the protein CSASRDRERYEQYF.